The sample holds a few counts of the clone carrying this TCR beta chain. The data were taken from a study of human T cells and chemical hapten exposure. Time point reported: healthy volunteer bleed at 6 weeks. From whole blood left unfractionated, total RNA was extracted. TCRdb analysed the RACE reads with MiXCR anew, one entry per CDR3 protein. In the table there are about 80,000 distinct CDR3 sequences, 8.6% of which are singletons. Germline V gene lookup returns CDR1 MGHRA and CDR2 YSYEKL. V gave up 6 bases and J gave up 5 bases, with 17 bases separating them. This CDR3 has 16 amino acids. The TCR was taken from a female donor in good health. Some clones in this sample may be carry-over from other donors' samples. The specimen sequenced was whole blood. V usage is TRBV4-1 and J usage is TRBJ1-6, with unresolved D. The CDR3 sequence: CASSHPEGGNNSPLHF. CDR3 nucleotides: TGCGCCAGCAGTCATCCGGAGGGCGGAAATAATTCACCCCTCCACTTT.